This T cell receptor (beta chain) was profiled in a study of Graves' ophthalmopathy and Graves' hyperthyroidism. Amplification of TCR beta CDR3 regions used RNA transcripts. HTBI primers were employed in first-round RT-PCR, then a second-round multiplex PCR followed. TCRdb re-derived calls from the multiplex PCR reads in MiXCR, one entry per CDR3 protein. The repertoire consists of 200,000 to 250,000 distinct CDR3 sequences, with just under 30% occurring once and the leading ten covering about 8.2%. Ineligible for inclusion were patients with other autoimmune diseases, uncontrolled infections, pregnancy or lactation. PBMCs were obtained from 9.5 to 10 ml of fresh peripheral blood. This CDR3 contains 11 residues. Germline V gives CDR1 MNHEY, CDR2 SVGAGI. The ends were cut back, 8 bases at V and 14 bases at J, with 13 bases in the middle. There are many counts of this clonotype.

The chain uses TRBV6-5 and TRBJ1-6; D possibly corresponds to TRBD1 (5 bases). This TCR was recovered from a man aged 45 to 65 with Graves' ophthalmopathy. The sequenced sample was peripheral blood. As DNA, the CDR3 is TGTGCCAGCCGGGGGGTTAGGGCCCTCCACTTT. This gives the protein CASRGVRALHF.